The 18 T cell receptor beta chains below come from one sample, sequenced in a study of radiotherapy plus CTLA-4 blockade in lung cancer. Generated by immunoSEQ multiplex PCR, the TCRdb table keeps only in-frame clones and is missing some. Altogether approximately 80,000 clones are present, around 76% being singletons, with the ten largest covering 22%. The sample in question was peripheral blood, obtained from a patient treated with radiotherapy plus ipilimumab. Receptor source: a human donor with non-small cell lung cancer whose response to radiotherapy plus ipilimumab could not be evaluated. Some clones in this sample may be carry-over from other donors' samples.

The V and J genes are TRBV6-5 and TRBJ2-2, with unresolved D. Trimming removed 2 bases at V and 4 bases at J, with 8 bases between. The CDR3 loop spans 14 amino acids. Germline CDR1 MNHEY, CDR2 SVGAGI. CDR3 bases: TGTGCCAGCAGTTACGATTTAGTCACCGGGGAGCTGTTTTTT. It is translated as CASSYDLVTGELFF.

This sequence joins TRBV11-2 and TRBJ1-3, with 12 bases lining up with TRBD1. Germline V lookup: CDR1 SGHAT, CDR2 FQNNGV. The CDR3 runs 17 residues. Trimming at V came to 0 bases and at J to 3 bases, leaving 3 bases not matched to a gene. The CDR3 nucleotides are TGTGCCAGCAGCTTAGAAGGGACAGGGGGCCGTGGAAACACCATATATTTT. The encoded protein is CASSLEGTGGRGNTIYF.

Only a few counts were recorded for this clone. This likely stems from a read error, as it lies one base from a far larger clone. The rearrangement uses TRBV19 and TRBJ1-4; the D gene is possibly TRBD1 (5 bases). The CDR3 runs 15 residues. V was cut by 8 bases and J by 8 bases, with 21 bases left in between. Germline V CDR1 and CDR2: LNHDA, SQIVND (reference sequence). In nucleotides, the CDR3 is TGTGCCAGTGGTAAACAGGCCGCGCGGGGGGAAAAACTGTTTTTT. It translates to CASGKQAARGEKLFF.

The J gene is TRBJ2-1, the V gene TRBV7-9; perhaps TRBD1 as D (6 bases). This CDR3 has 14 residues. The V end lost 5 bases, the J end lost 4 bases, and 12 bases lay between the germline ends. The germline CDR1 and CDR2 sequences are SEHNR and FQNEAQ (reference sequence). CDR3 sequence reads: CASSLGTPYNEQFF. For the CDR3, the DNA is TGTGCCAGCAGCCTCGGGACACCTTACAATGAGCAGTTCTTC. Full variable domain (missing parts from reference TRBV7-9 and TRBJ2-1): DTGVSQNPRHKITKRGQNVTFRCDPISEHNRLYWYRQTLGQGPEFLTYFQNEAQLEKSRLLSDRFSAERPKGSFSTLEIQRTEQGDSAMYLCASSLGTPYNEQFFGPGTRLTVL.

The chain recombines TRBV5-1 with TRBJ2-7, with 7 nucleotides matching TRBD2. From germline, CDR1 is SGHRS and CDR2 YFSETQ. The CDR3 covers 14 residues. With V trimmed by 4 bases and J by 0 bases, 4 bases remained unmatched. The DNA of the CDR3 is TGCGCCAGCAGCCCATCGGGGGGCTCCTACGAGCAGTACTTC. This encodes CASSPSGGSYEQYF.

This clone came up a few times. The CDR3 DNA follows: TGCGCCAGCAGCCCCACGCCATCAGGGATCTCTGGAAACACCATATATTTT. Translated, it gives CASSPTPSGISGNTIYF. The V call is TRBV5-1, the J call TRBJ1-3; D might be TRBD1 (5 bases). The germline CDR1 and CDR2 sequences are SGHRS and YFSETQ. Trimming removed 4 bases from V and 0 bases from J, with 17 bases in between. CDR3 length: 17 amino acids.

The genes are TRBV15 and TRBJ1-4; a weak D match, TRBD1 (6 bases). The CDR3 sequence is 17 residues long. V shed 1 base and J shed 7 bases, with 19 bases lying between them. Looked up from germline, CDR1 is LNHNV and CDR2 is YYDKDF (reference sequence). The CDR3 DNA reads TGTGCCACCAGCAGAGGGGACATTCCGTCGGGTGTTGAAAAACTGTTTTTT. This codes for CATSRGDIPSGVEKLFF.

V gene TRBV5-1 combines with J gene TRBJ1-3; D is ambiguous. CDR1 and CDR2 from the germline V gene are SGHRS and YFSETQ. V lost 0 bases, J lost 0 bases, and 10 bases lay in between. The CDR3 covers 16 residues. The CDR3 here is CASSLVPGSSGNTIYF. CDR3 DNA: TGCGCCAGCAGCTTGGTGCCAGGAAGCTCTGGAAACACCATATATTTT.

The chain links TRBV5-4 to TRBJ2-7; maybe TRBD2 (6 bases). Germline V gene data show CDR1 as SGHNT and CDR2 as YYREEE (reference sequence). This CDR3 is built from 15 residues. The V end lost 2 bases, the J end lost 0 bases, and 12 bases lay between the germline ends. The CDR3 reads CASSFGAGGSYEQYF. CDR3 DNA: TGTGCCAGCAGCTTCGGGGCCGGGGGCTCCTACGAGCAGTACTTC.

The gene calls are TRBV28 and TRBJ1-2; D is uncertain. Germline V gene data show CDR1 as MDHEN and CDR2 as SYDVKM. Between the trimmed V and J ends, which lost 3 bases and 4 bases, there was a span of 15 bases. CDR3 length: 15 amino acids. DNA for the CDR3: TGTGCCAGCAGTTTCCCTCCGGCAGGCCTCTATGGCTACACCTTC. It is translated as CASSFPPAGLYGYTF.

This chain connects TRBV28 to TRBJ1-5, with 7 bases lining up with TRBD1. V lost 6 bases and J lost 5; bases outside the gene matches: 13. Germline V gene data show CDR1 as MDHEN and CDR2 as SYDVKM. This CDR3 is built from 16 residues. The CDR3 is CASSDPDRLYYQPQHF. In nucleotides, the CDR3 is TGTGCCAGCAGCGATCCGGACAGGCTATATTATCAGCCCCAGCATTTT.

The V call is TRBV14, the J call TRBJ2-6, with 10 bases fitting TRBD1. Germline V CDR1 and CDR2: SGHDN, FVKESK. The V segment lost 5 bases and the J segment 2 bases; nucleotides outside the gene matches: 3. The CDR3 is made up of 16 amino acids. Here the CDR3 reads CASSRDRGTGANVLTF. CDR3 nucleotides: TGTGCCAGCAGCAGGGACAGGGGCACTGGGGCCAACGTCCTGACTTTC.

The genes are TRBV9 and TRBJ1-1; TRBD1 might be the D (6 bases). This CDR3 spans 17 amino acids. Trimming left V 0 bases short and J 7 bases short, with 22 bases between. From germline, CDR1 is SGDLS and CDR2 YYNGEE. CDR3 DNA sequence: TGTGCCAGCAGCGTAGGGGGATTCAGGGGTCTGAATATTGAAGCTTTCTTT. This translates into CASSVGGFRGLNIEAFF.

V usage is TRBV28 and J usage is TRBJ1-1, with D perhaps matching TRBD1 (6 bases). In germline, CDR1 is MDHEN, CDR2 SYDVKM. This CDR3 comprises 16 residues. Deletions cut 1 base from V and 3 bases from J, with 15 bases between. The CDR3 is CASSLYGQSRDTEAFF. The CDR3 DNA reads TGTGCCAGCAGTTTATACGGACAGTCCAGGGACACTGAAGCTTTCTTT.

This clone came up a few times. V gene TRBV5-4 combines with J gene TRBJ1-4; D is unclear. V lost 3 bases and J lost 5, with 14 bases in between. Germline loops: CDR1 SGHNT, CDR2 YYREEE (reference sequence). The CDR3 totals 15 residues. The CDR3, as DNA: TGTGCCAGCAGCTCAACCCAGGCAGAAAATGAAAAACTGTTTTTT. It encodes CASSSTQAENEKLFF.

A few counts support this clone. V and J are TRBV5-1 and TRBJ2-7, with D maybe TRBD1 (5 bases). Germline CDR1 is SGHRS and CDR2 is YFSETQ. V was clipped by 0 bases and J by 5 bases, with 12 bases between them. The CDR3 consists of 14 residues. DNA for the CDR3: TGCGCCAGCAGCTTGGCCTCAGGGATCCACGAGCAGTACTTC. This codes for CASSLASGIHEQYF.

The genes are TRBV4-2 and TRBJ2-1; D possibly corresponds to TRBD1 (5 bases). Looked up from germline, CDR1 is LGHNA and CDR2 is YNFKEQ. V lost 4 bases and J 3 bases, leaving 16 bases between the germline ends. The CDR3 sequence is 16 residues long. The CDR3 sequence is CASSPDTNKIYNEQFF. CDR3 coding DNA: TGTGCCAGCAGCCCGGACACAAATAAGATCTACAATGAGCAGTTCTTC.

The V and J genes are TRBV27 and TRBJ2-1; D is possibly TRBD1 (6 bases). V shed 10 bases and J shed 5 bases, with 18 bases lying between them. The CDR3 sequence is 14 residues long. CDR1 is MNHEY and CDR2 is SMNVEV in the germline V gene (reference sequence). The CDR3: CATWTDYPDNEQFF. CDR3 coding DNA: TGTGCCACCTGGACAGACTACCCTGACAATGAGCAGTTCTTC.